The 22 T cell receptor beta chains below all came from one sample that was sequenced in a study of vaccination effects on CD4 cells after COVID-19. These TCRs' antigens remain unknown. The table came from immunoSEQ multiplex PCR; TCRdb's copy has only in-frame clones and leaves some out. The table shows 45,000 or so clones, with about 70% occurring only once. Once cultured for 10 to 11 days, the cells underwent separation to obtain CD4+ T cells. Vaccine administered to participants consisted of two doses of either BNT162b2 or mRNA-1273. The sample was CD4+ T cells from PBMCs cultured without peptide, taken after COVID-19 vaccination. These receptors all come from a human donor who received a COVID-19 vaccine.

V and J are TRBV28 and TRBJ1-1; D gene unclear. CDR3 length: 12 amino acids. The ends were cut back, 7 bases at V and 4 bases at J, with 10 bases in the middle. Germline CDR1 and CDR2: MDHEN and SYDVKM. CDR3 coding DNA: TGTGCCAGCAAGGAGGCGGGCACTGAAGCTTTCTTT. Amino acid sequence: CASKEAGTEAFF.

The V and J genes are TRBV5-1 and TRBJ2-7; D might be TRBD2 (6 bases). CDR1 is SGHRS and CDR2 is YFSETQ in the germline V gene. V was trimmed by 4 bases and J by 1 base, leaving 9 bases between them. CDR3 length: 13 amino acids. The CDR3: CASSPGLSYEQYF. The CDR3 bases are TGCGCCAGCAGCCCGGGACTGTCCTACGAGCAGTACTTC.

The J gene is TRBJ2-6, the V gene TRBV18; D not certain. The CDR3 loop spans 14 amino acids. Trimming removed 6 bases from V and 1 base from J, with 7 bases in between. Germline V gene data show CDR1 as KGHSH and CDR2 as LQKENI. The CDR3 region has the DNA TGTGCCAGCTCTCCCAGGTCTGGGGCCAACGTCCTGACTTTC. Translating it yields CASSPRSGANVLTF.

This clone was recorded a few times. The chain is built from TRBV18 and TRBJ1-1; D unclear. Looked up from germline, CDR1 is KGHSH and CDR2 is LQKENI. Trimming took 2 bases from V and 6 from J, leaving 10 bases between them. The CDR3 totals 13 residues. The chain's CDR3 is CASSPLEESEAFF. The CDR3, as DNA: TGTGCCAGCTCACCATTGGAAGAATCTGAAGCTTTCTTT.

This clone was observed a handful of times. The chain carries TRBV5-1 and TRBJ1-1, with unresolved D. The ends were cut back, 5 bases at V and 8 bases at J, with 16 bases in the middle. The CDR3 is made up of 13 amino acids. Looked up from germline, CDR1 is SGHRS and CDR2 is YFSETQ. CDR3 residues: CASRMAGGREAFF. As DNA, the CDR3 is TGCGCCAGCAGGATGGCCGGAGGGAGGGAAGCTTTCTTT.

Details on this clone: The junction and the germline gene differ at one end; a read error may be behind it. The rearrangement joins TRBV10-3 to TRBJ1-5, with D hard to call. The CDR3 extends over 14 amino acids. Germline assignment: CDR1 ENHRY and CDR2 SYGVKD. CDR3 loop: CAISAGYSNQPQHF. The CDR3 nucleotides are TGTGCCATTAGTGCAGGTTATAGCAATCAGCCCCAGCATTTT.

The CDR3, as DNA: TGTGCCAGCAGCCGGGGACTACACACTGAGCAGTTCTTC. Translation gives CASSRGLHTEQFF. The chain carries TRBV11-3 and TRBJ2-1; 7 bases align to TRBD2. The ends lost 5 bases at V and 9 bases at J; junction bases unmatched: 7. Looked up from germline, CDR1 is SGHNT and CDR2 is YENEEA. The CDR3 is 13 residues long.

The rearrangement uses TRBV7-2 and TRBJ1-2; D unresolved. The ends were cut back, 5 bases at V and 1 base at J, with 17 bases in the middle. CDR1 SGHTA and CDR2 FQGNSA come from the germline V gene. This CDR3 has 16 residues. CDR3 in amino acids: CASSTGSPVGNYGYTF. The CDR3 DNA reads as TGTGCCAGCAGCACGGGTAGCCCGGTTGGTAACTATGGCTACACCTTC. The full variable domain, completed using reference TRBV7-2 and TRBJ1-2, is GAGVSQSPSNKVTEKGKDVELRCDPISGHTALYWYRQSLGQGLEFLIYFQGNSAPDKSGLPSDRFSAERTGGSVSTLTIQRTQQEDSAVYLCASSTGSPVGNYGYTFGSGTRLTVV.

The chain combines TRBV2 with TRBJ2-7, with 12 nucleotides matching TRBD2. J gave up 5 bases and V 8 bases, and 4 bases lay outside the gene matches. This CDR3 has 13 amino acids. Per germline, CDR1 SNHLY and CDR2 FYNNEI. As DNA, the CDR3 is TGTGCCAGCCGACTAGCGGGAGTCCACGAGCAGTACTTC. Translated: CASRLAGVHEQYF.

As DNA, the CDR3 is TGTGCCAGCACCGAAAGCTGGGGCAGGGGGGATGCGGCCCAGCATTTT. Translation gives CASTESWGRGDAAQHF. The chain joins TRBV4-2 to TRBJ1-5; TRBD1 matches 7 bases. The CDR3 has 16 amino acids. Germline CDR1 and CDR2: LGHNA and YNFKEQ. V shed 7 bases, J shed 11 bases, and the junction held 20 bases outside the gene matches.

The gene calls are TRBV27 and TRBJ2-2; possibly TRBD2 for D (6 bases). Trimming left V 4 bases short and J 5 bases short, with 14 bases between. Germline values: CDR1 MNHEY, CDR2 SMNVEV (reference sequence). The CDR3 runs to 15 residues. The CDR3 loop reads CASSSGPGGTGELFF. Written as DNA, the CDR3 is TGTGCCAGCAGTTCCGGTCCCGGAGGGACCGGGGAGCTGTTTTTT.

Written as DNA, the CDR3 is TGCGCCAGCAGCTTGGTCCCATCGCCAGGGGATGACAGCGGCTACACCTTC. Translated: CASSLVPSPGDDSGYTF. This chain joins TRBV5-1 and TRBJ1-2; D possibly corresponds to TRBD1 (6 bases). Germline V gene lookup returns CDR1 SGHRS and CDR2 YFSETQ. The CDR3 is 17 residues long. Trimming removed 0 bases from V and 8 bases from J, with 23 bases in between.

The V gene is TRBV7-9, the J gene TRBJ2-7, with 8 bases lining up with TRBD1. CDR1 and CDR2 (germline): SEHNR, FQNEAQ (reference sequence). The V and J ends lost 4 bases and 4 bases, in that order; junction bases with no gene match: 6. The CDR3 totals 14 residues. The CDR3 loop is CASSYGQGLYEQYF. The CDR3 DNA sequence: TGTGCCAGCAGCTACGGACAGGGTCTTTACGAGCAGTACTTC.

This chain joins TRBV10-2 and TRBJ1-6; no clear D. The germline V gene has CDR1 WSHSY and CDR2 SAAADI. V was pared by 0 bases and J by 7 bases, with 13 bases between. The CDR3 has 16 residues. The CDR3 is CASSESMAVQNSPLHF. CDR3 in DNA: TGCGCCAGCAGTGAGTCGATGGCCGTTCAGAATTCACCCCTCCACTTT.

For the CDR3, the DNA is TGTGCCTTCGGCGGGCGGACCCAGTACTTC. Its translation is CAFGGRTQYF. This sequence joins TRBV30 and TRBJ2-5, with D possibly matching TRBD2 (5 bases). V gave up 7 bases and J gave up 7 bases, with 10 bases separating them. The germline CDR1 and CDR2 sequences are GTSNPN and SVGIG (reference sequence). The CDR3 extends over 10 amino acids. Based on the CDR3 plus reference TRBV30 and TRBJ2-5, the full variable domain is SQTIHQWPATLVQPVGSPLSLECTVEGTSNPNLYWYRQAAGRGLQLLFYSVGIGQISSEVPQNLSASRPQDRQFILSSKKLLLSDSGFYLCAFGGRTQYFGPGTRLLVL.

The chain has TRBV7-9 and TRBJ1-6, with unresolved D. The CDR3 extends over 15 amino acids. The germline V gene encodes CDR1 SEHNR and CDR2 FQNEAQ (reference sequence). V gave up 5 bases and J gave up 7 bases, with 15 bases separating them. CDR3: CASSPGRGGNSPLHF. CDR3 nucleotides: TGTGCCAGCAGCCCTGGACGGGGAGGCAATTCACCCCTCCACTTT.

The gene calls are TRBV4-1 and TRBJ1-2; TRBD1 might be the D (5 bases). The CDR3 totals 16 residues. The V and J ends lost 3 bases and 6 bases respectively, with 20 bases between them. Per germline, CDR1 MGHRA and CDR2 YSYEKL. The CDR3 is CASSHNRDLKADGYTF. The CDR3 DNA sequence: TGCGCCAGCAGCCATAATAGGGACCTAAAGGCGGATGGCTACACCTTC.

The sample holds one count of this clone. The CDR3 bases are TGTGCCAGCAGCTTAGATCTCGGGGGTTACCCGGAGACCCAGTACTTC. The encoded protein is CASSLDLGGYPETQYF. The chain links TRBV11-2 to TRBJ2-5; a weak D match, TRBD2 (6 bases). From germline, CDR1 is SGHAT and CDR2 FQNNGV. The CDR3 runs to 16 residues. V lost 0 bases and J lost 5, with 16 bases in between.

This clone was observed a single time. The CDR3 protein is CASNKGPNYGYTF. For the CDR3, the DNA is TGTGCCAGCAACAAGGGACCTAACTATGGCTACACCTTC. This chain joins TRBV7-9 and TRBJ1-2, with a tentative D call TRBD1 (5 bases). This CDR3 is built from 13 residues. V was trimmed by 7 bases and J by 0 bases, leaving 9 bases between them. The germline V gene has CDR1 SEHNR and CDR2 FQNEAQ (reference sequence).

The chain carries TRBV7-2 and TRBJ1-3; perhaps TRBD1 as D (6 bases). This CDR3 contains 16 residues. Between the trimmed V and J ends, which lost 3 bases and 0 bases, there was a span of 12 bases. The germline gives CDR1 SGHTA, CDR2 FQGNSA. CDR3: CASSFPPTGSGNTIYF. Written as DNA, the CDR3 is TGTGCCAGCAGCTTCCCCCCGACAGGCTCTGGAAACACCATATATTTT.

This chain uses TRBV7-6 with TRBJ2-1; 8 bases match TRBD1. V was clipped by 4 bases and J by 15 bases; unmatched bases: 17. CDR1 SGHVS and CDR2 FNYEAQ come from the germline V gene. The length of the CDR3 is 15 residues. DNA of the CDR3: TGTGCCAGCAGCTCCTCCAAATCCGGGACAGGCTCTCTGTTCTTC. This translates into CASSSSKSGTGSLFF.

V usage is TRBV2 and J usage is TRBJ2-7; the D gene is possibly TRBD1 (6 bases). This CDR3 region has 14 residues. Germline loops: CDR1 SNHLY, CDR2 FYNNEI. V was cut by 10 bases and J by 0 bases, with 16 bases left in between. Here the CDR3 DNA reads TGTGCCACCAGAGGACAGCTTAGCTCCTACGAGCAGTACTTC. Its protein product is CATRGQLSSYEQYF.